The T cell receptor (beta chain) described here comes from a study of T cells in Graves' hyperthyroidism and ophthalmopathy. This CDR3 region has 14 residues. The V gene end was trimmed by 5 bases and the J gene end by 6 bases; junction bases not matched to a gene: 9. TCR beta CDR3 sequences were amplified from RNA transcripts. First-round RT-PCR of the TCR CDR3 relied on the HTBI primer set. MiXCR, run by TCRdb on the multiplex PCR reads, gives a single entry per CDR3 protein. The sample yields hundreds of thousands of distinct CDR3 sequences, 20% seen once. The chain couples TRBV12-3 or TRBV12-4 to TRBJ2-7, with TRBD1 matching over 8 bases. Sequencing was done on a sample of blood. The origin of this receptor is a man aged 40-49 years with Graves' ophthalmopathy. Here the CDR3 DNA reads TGTGCCAGCAGTCTACAGGGGGTGTTCGGCGAGCAGTACTTC. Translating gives CASSLQGVFGEQYF.